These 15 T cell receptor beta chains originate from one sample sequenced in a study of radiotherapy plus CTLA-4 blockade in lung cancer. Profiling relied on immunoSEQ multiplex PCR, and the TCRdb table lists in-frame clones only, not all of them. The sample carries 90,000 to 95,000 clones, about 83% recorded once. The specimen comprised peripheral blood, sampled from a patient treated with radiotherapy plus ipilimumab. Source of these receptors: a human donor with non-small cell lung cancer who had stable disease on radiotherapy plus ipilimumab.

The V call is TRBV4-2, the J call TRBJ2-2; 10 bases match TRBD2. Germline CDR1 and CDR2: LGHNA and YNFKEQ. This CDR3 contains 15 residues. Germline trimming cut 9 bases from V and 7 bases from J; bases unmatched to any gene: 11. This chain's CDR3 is CASKESGGAGGELFF. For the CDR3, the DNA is TGTGCCAGTAAAGAAAGCGGGGGGGCCGGCGGGGAGCTGTTTTTT.

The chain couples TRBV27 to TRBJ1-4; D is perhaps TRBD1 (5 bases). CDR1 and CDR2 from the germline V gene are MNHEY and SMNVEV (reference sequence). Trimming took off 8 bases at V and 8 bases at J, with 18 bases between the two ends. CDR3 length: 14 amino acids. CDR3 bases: TGTGCCAGCCTCGGACGGGACGATGGGGAAAAACTGTTTTTT. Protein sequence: CASLGRDDGEKLFF.

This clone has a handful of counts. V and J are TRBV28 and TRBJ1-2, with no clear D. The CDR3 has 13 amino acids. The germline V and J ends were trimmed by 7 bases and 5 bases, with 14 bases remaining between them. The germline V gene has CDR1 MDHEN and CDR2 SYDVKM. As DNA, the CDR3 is TGTGCCAGCACCGAGGGAGGGAGGTATGGCTACACCTTC. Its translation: CASTEGGRYGYTF.

The CDR3 region has the DNA TGTGCCAGCAGGCAAACAGGGCCGGTCAATGAGCAGTTCTTC. Translated: CASRQTGPVNEQFF. The chain is built from TRBV28 and TRBJ2-1, with TRBD1 as a possible D gene (6 bases). V was shortened by 6 bases and J by 6 bases, with 15 bases between the two germline ends. The CDR3 spans 14 residues. Per germline, CDR1 MDHEN and CDR2 SYDVKM.

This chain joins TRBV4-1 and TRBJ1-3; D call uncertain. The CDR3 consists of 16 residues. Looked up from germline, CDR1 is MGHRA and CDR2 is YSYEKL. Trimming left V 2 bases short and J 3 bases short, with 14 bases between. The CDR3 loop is CASSQTGIQVGNTIYF. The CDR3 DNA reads TGCGCCAGCAGCCAAACCGGGATTCAGGTTGGAAACACCATATATTTT.

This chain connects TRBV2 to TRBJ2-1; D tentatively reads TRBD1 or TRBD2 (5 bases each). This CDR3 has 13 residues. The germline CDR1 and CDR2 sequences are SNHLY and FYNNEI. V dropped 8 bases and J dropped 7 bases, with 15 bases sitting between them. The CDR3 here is CASREGDRNEQFF. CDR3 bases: TGTGCCAGCCGGGAAGGGGATAGGAATGAGCAGTTCTTC.

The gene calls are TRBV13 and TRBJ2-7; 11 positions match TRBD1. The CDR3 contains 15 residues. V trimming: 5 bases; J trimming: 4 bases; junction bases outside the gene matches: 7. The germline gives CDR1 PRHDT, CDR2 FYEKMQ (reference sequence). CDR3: CASSPGTGGYYEQYF. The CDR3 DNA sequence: TGTGCCAGCAGCCCCGGGACAGGGGGTTATTACGAGCAGTACTTC. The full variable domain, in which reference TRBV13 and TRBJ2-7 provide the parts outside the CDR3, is AAGVIQSPRHLIKEKRETATLKCYPIPRHDTVYWYQQGPGQDPQFLISFYEKMQSDKGSIPDRFSAQQFSDYHSELNMSSLELGDSALYFCASSPGTGGYYEQYFGPGTRLTVT.

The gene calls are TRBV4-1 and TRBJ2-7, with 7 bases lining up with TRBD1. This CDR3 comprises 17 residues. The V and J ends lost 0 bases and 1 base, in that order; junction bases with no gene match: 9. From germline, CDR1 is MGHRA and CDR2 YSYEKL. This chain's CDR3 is CASSQDPGTAFSYEQYF. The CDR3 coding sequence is TGCGCCAGCAGCCAAGATCCTGGGACAGCCTTTTCCTACGAGCAGTACTTC.

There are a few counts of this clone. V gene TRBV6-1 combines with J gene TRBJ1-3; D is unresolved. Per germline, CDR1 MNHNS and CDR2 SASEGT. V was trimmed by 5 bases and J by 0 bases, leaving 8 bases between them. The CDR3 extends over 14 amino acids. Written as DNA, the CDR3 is TGTGCCAGCAGTTCCCCTAGCTCTGGAAACACCATATATTTT. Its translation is CASSSPSSGNTIYF.

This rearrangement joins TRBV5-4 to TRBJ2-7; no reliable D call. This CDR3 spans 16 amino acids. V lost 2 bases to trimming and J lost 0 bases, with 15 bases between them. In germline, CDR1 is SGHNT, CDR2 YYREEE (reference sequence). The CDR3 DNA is TGTGCCAGCAGCTTCGGCCGTTTCCGTCGCTCCTACGAGCAGTACTTC. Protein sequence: CASSFGRFRRSYEQYF.

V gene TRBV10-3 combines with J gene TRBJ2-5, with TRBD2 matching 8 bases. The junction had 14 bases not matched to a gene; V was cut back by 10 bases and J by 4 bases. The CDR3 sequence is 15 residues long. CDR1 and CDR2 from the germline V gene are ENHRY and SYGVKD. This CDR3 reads CATKVTGGAGETQYF. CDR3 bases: TGTGCCACCAAGGTCACCGGGGGGGCTGGAGAGACCCAGTACTTC.

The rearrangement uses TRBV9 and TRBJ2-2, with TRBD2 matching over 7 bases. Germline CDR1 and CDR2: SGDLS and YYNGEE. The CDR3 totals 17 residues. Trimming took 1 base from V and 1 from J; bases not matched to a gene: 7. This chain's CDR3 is CASSVIGGRGNTGELFF. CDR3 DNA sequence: TGTGCCAGCAGCGTAATAGGTGGGAGGGGGAACACCGGGGAGCTGTTTTTT.

CDR3: CASSGTRRNTGELFF. The CDR3 DNA follows: TGTGCCAGCAGCGGGACACGGAGAAACACCGGGGAGCTGTTTTTT. This chain links TRBV6-1 with TRBJ2-2; tentative D call: TRBD1 (6 bases). The CDR3 length is 15 residues. Germline V gene lookup returns CDR1 MNHNS and CDR2 SASEGT. The ends were cut back, 6 bases at V and 2 bases at J, with 13 bases in the middle.

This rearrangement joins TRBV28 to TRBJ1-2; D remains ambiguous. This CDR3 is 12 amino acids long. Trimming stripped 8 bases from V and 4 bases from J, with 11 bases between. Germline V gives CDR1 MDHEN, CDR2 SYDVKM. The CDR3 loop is CASVPRGYGYTF. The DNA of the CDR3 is TGTGCCAGCGTACCCCGCGGCTATGGCTACACCTTC.

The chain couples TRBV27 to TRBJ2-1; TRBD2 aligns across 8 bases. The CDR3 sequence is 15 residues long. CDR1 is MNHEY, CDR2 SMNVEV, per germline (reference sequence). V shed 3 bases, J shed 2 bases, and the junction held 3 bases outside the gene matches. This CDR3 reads CASSLLAGPYNEQFF. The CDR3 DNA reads TGTGCCAGCAGTTTGCTAGCGGGCCCCTACAATGAGCAGTTCTTC.